Listed here is a single T cell receptor (beta chain). The CDR3 is 15 residues long. Germline V gives CDR1 GTSNPN, CDR2 SVGIG (reference sequence). The V end was cut by 1 base, the J end by 5 bases, with 14 bases between. Sequenced by immunoSEQ multiplex PCR; TCRdb stores in-frame clones only, minus some. Counted here are over 60,000 clones, approximately 91% occurring once; the ten biggest clones make up 0.3% to 0.45%. These data originate in a study of OX40 agonist ivuxolimab in advanced cancers. This clonotype originated in an adult with an advanced solid tumor such as melanoma, head and neck, liver or kidney cancer. The specimen was CD4+ or CD8+ T cells sorted from blood, collected in a trial of the OX40 agonist ivuxolimab. The chain carries TRBV30 and TRBJ1-4; D is ambiguous. The DNA of the CDR3 is TGTGCCTGGAGTGCGGCCGGCCGTGAAAATGAAAAACTGTTTTTT. Translation gives CAWSAAGRENEKLFF.